This TCR beta chain was profiled in a study of cytomegalovirus exposure and HLA in healthy donors. The CDR3 runs to 16 residues. J gave up 0 bases and V 7 bases, and 11 bases lay outside the gene matches. Per the germline V gene, CDR1 is LGHNA and CDR2 is YNFKEQ. Primers: 60 Vbeta forward and 13 Jbeta reverse. Only in-frame clones appear in the TCRdb table, and some are missing; sequencing was by immunoSEQ multiplex PCR. The data hold a few hundred thousand clones, with about 83% observed a single time. The chain employs TRBV4-2 and TRBJ1-1; 7 nucleotides line up with TRBD1. The sequence was collected from a middle-aged woman in good health and CMV-seropositive. The sequenced sample was PBMCs. As DNA, the CDR3 is TGTGCCAGCACCCCCCCAGGGGGTTGGGTGAACACTGAAGCTTTCTTT. It specifies CASTPPGGWVNTEAFF.